This T cell receptor (beta chain) is from a study of T cell repertoires in ileal Crohn's disease (dated by TCRdb to about 2019). Looking at the study overall: Median disease duration was about eight years, and 30% to 45% of patients were identified as active smokers at the time of surgery. Endoscopic postoperative recurrence was defined by a Rutgeerts score above i0. Running in parallel with the study was a multicentre cohort set up to find predictors of early endoscopic recurrence following ileocolonic resection. A total of around 150 mucosal samples from roughly 60 patients were sequenced, collected from several sites on the surgical specimen as well as at postoperative endoscopy. About half of the patients received postoperative therapy: under 13 received thiopurines and 15 to 20 received anti-TNF agents. The TCR repertoire was analysed in around 50 patients with Crohn's disease drawn from a prospective multicentre cohort. Every patient underwent surgery because of a complication, which was stricturing disease in roughly 60% and penetrating disease in 39%. Neoterminal ileum biopsies obtained at postoperative colonoscopy were designated as M6 samples. Overall study outcomes, separate from this receptor: Endoscopic recurrence was linked to a higher percentage of high-frequency clones at surgery, and recurrence occurred in every patient whose clonality exceeded 26.8% (18/57). A significantly higher proportion of clonal expansions was observed in active smokers at surgery than in non-smokers (about 25% vs 20%, p=0.02). Mucosal CD4 and CD8 T cells were sorted and sequenced only in a subgroup of patients, the size of which was not stated. Within the first year after surgery, the timing of postoperative endoscopy varied, and the median delay was about 6.6 months. Compared with CD4 T cells, sorted CD8 T cells held more high-frequency clones, which suggests that the mucosal expansions were mostly CD8.

A word on this clone: It lacks a known antigen. One base away there is no much larger clone; base qualities are not given.

Explained via the paper, the time point label denotes: neoterminal ileum biopsy at postoperative endoscopy, about 6 months after surgery. Adults with ileal or ileocolonic Crohn's disease and an indication for ileocolonic resection were eligible for inclusion. Whole ileal mucosal biopsies were stored frozen at -80°C before DNA extraction. Genomic DNA was extracted from frozen whole biopsies with a TRizol-based method and quantified on a NanoDrop 2000 spectrophotometer. For commercial TCRB immunosequencing, five hundred nanograms of biopsy DNA were submitted for each sample. CDR3 regions were amplified from genomic DNA by Adaptive Biotechnology using a two-step, amplification bias-controlled multiplex PCR. Primers covering every V and J gene segment were used in the first PCR, while barcodes and Illumina adapters were added in the second PCR. CDR3 libraries were sequenced on an Illumina instrument. For the original study's pipeline: The analysis used both the pipelines supplied by the vendor and custom analysis of the raw data in R/Bioconductor with R version 3.3.0. Clonality, ranging from 0 to 1, was calculated as the inverse of the normalised Shannon entropy of all productive clones. High-frequency clones were defined as the share of the repertoire occupied by the top 100 clones, with only clones passing a 95% confidence test being retained. The Simpson index measured repertoire diversity, and the Morisita-Horn index measured overlap between samples. The immuneACCESS repertoire file appears here via TCRdb, limited to in-frame rearrangements. These files lack a portion of the clones; in checked studies, under half of the deficit traces to unresolved V genes, and the cause of the others is not known. The V and J calls and clone size are taken from that table; D and trimming were inferred from the DNA. For this sample there are fewer than 12,000 clones; about four fifths appear just once. Roughly 14% of the sample belongs to the ten largest clones.

CDR1 KGHSH and CDR2 LQKENI were looked up in the germline V gene. The CDR3 spans 14 residues, from the cysteine through the phenylalanine. Of the read, only the CDR3 DNA is kept; its 42 bases are in frame from base 1. V sheds 2 bases and J sheds 3 bases, leaving 10 bases between their ends. The sequence is built from TRBV18 and TRBJ1-1, with the D gene too uncertain to name. The sequenced sample consisted of ileal tissue. The sequence was obtained from an adult with Crohn's disease. The CDR3 is CASSPTKLDTEAFF. The DNA is TGTGCCAGCTCACCAACAAAATTGGACACTGAAGCTTTCTTT.